This T cell receptor (beta chain) was recovered during a study of OX40 agonist ivuxolimab in advanced cancers. Background for the entire study: Ivuxolimab was an agonistic, fully human IgG2 monoclonal antibody directed against OX40 (CD134), a costimulatory receptor. Intravenous ivuxolimab was administered to patients every 2 weeks at six dose levels: 0.01, 0.1, 0.3, 1.5, 3 and 10 mg/kg. Of the roughly 54 dose-escalation patients, hepatocellular carcinoma was present in about 20, melanoma in around 15, renal cell carcinoma in 9 and head and neck cancer in 9. In the dose-escalation cohort, over 65% of patients were male, and the mean age was approximately 64 years, with a range of 23 to 79. Prior anti-PD-1, anti-PD-L1 or anti-CTLA-4 therapy was permitted, and checkpoint inhibitors had been received by about 44% of dose-escalation patients. Three dose-escalation patients achieved partial responses, one with hepatocellular carcinoma and two with cutaneous melanoma. The point of sequencing TCRbeta in the periphery was to test whether ivuxolimab changed TCR sequence diversity and drove clonal T-cell expansion. The paper describes the monotherapy dose-escalation part (N = 52 patients) of the phase I trial of ivuxolimab. The investigation overall reported the following: At doses from 0.1 to 3.0 mg/kg, clonal expansion was seen in both CD4+ and CD8+ blood T cells between baseline and week 6. The antigen specificity of the peripheral T cells that underwent clonal expansion was not determined. In partial responders in the 0.1-3.0 mg/kg groups, normalized peripheral clonal expansion was found to be among the lowest, especially among CD8+ T cells. Low levels of normalized T-cell clonal expansion were also seen in some patients who did not respond. On average, CD8+ T cells showed more expanded clones than CD4+ T cells after ivuxolimab.

Comments on this clone: Its specific antigen is unknown. Per-base quality was not reported, and no clone a single base away is much larger than it.

Trimming takes 2 bases off V and 2 bases off J; junction bases not matched to a gene: 5. Inclusive of the bounding cysteine and phenylalanine, the CDR3 is 16 residues long. Left in the record is the CDR3 DNA by itself, 48 bases read in frame from the first base. The germline V gene yields MNHGY for CDR1 and SAAAGT for CDR2. Genomic DNA was isolated from the sorted cells so that the TCRbeta CDR3 region could be sequenced. The immunoSEQ Assay was used to sequence the TCRbeta CDR3 regions. TCRdb limited this immuneACCESS table to in-frame rearrangements with V and J called. A share of clones is missing; checked studies link under half to unresolved V genes, and the rest is unexplained. Counted in this sample were 70,000 to 80,000 clones; about 85% of them appeared once. Around a sixth of the sample belongs to the ten largest clones. The trial excluded patients who had a history of autoimmune disease or who were on systemic immunosuppression. In every dose cohort, peripheral blood was drawn for TCR sequencing at baseline, cycle 4 day 1, and cycle 7 day 1. The samples were taken from a phase I, first-in-human, multicenter, open-label dose-escalation trial of ivuxolimab. Adults with locally advanced or metastatic head and neck squamous cell, hepatocellular, melanoma or renal cell carcinoma were enrolled in the trial. Before TCR sequencing, CD4+ and CD8+ T cells were separately sorted from peripheral blood.

The receptor was derived from an adult with an advanced solid tumor such as melanoma, head and neck, liver or kidney cancer. The V and J segments used are TRBV6-8 and TRBJ2-1; 8 bases in the middle match TRBD2. The specimen was CD4+ or CD8+ T cells sorted from blood, collected in a trial of the OX40 agonist ivuxolimab. The DNA reads TGTGCCAGCAGTTACCCCCGGGAGGGCCCCTACAATGAGCAGTTCTTC. It encodes CASSYPREGPYNEQFF.